These T cell receptor beta chains were read from a single sample in a study of OX40 agonist ivuxolimab in advanced cancers. Assay: immunoSEQ multiplex PCR; the TCRdb copy retains only in-frame clones and omits some. The sample yields over 85,000 clones, 84% seen once. The starting material was CD4+ or CD8+ T cells sorted from blood, obtained in a trial of the OX40 agonist ivuxolimab. Every receptor here comes from an adult with an advanced solid tumor such as melanoma, head and neck, liver or kidney cancer. Each CDR3 is given with its conserved first and last residue. Each record gives: J gene, D gene, clone size, V gene, CDR3 DNA, CDR3 protein. D genes are given only for firm matches. Part of the rows lack a size; the others show once, few, many or a class for expanded clones.

TRBJ2-7	NA	NA	TRBV4-1	TGCGCCAGCAGCCAAGAACGTAGCAGGGCCAGGGGCGAGCAGTACTTC	CASSQERSRARGEQYF
TRBJ1-4	TRBD1	NA	TRBV30	TGTGCCTGGAGTACAATCACAGGGGTGGCTGAAAAACTGTTTTTT	CAWSTITGVAEKLFF
TRBJ2-1	TRBD2	few	TRBV9	TGTGCCAGCAGCGAACTAGCGGGGGTTAATGAGCAGTTCTTC	CASSELAGVNEQFF
TRBJ2-1	NA	once	TRBV4-2	TGTGCCAGCAGCCCAGGGGGGGAATATGAGCAGTTCTTC	CASSPGGEYEQFF
TRBJ2-5	NA	NA	TRBV28	TGTGCCAGCAGATTGGGGGGGCAGGGCCAAGAGACCCAGTACTTC	CASRLGGQGQETQYF
TRBJ2-1	TRBD2	NA	TRBV7-2	TGTGCCAGCAGCTCAAGCGGGGGCAGGGCCTACAATGAGCAGTTCTTC	CASSSSGGRAYNEQFF
TRBJ1-2	NA	once	TRBV18	TGTGCCAGCTCACCGGGGGCCCCGTATGGCTACACCTTC	CASSPGAPYGYTF
TRBJ1-2	NA	NA	TRBV11-3	TGTGCCAGCAGCTTTACAGGGAAGTGGGGCTTGGCTAACTATGGCTACACCTTC	CASSFTGKWGLANYGYTF
TRBJ1-1	TRBD1	once	TRBV6-6	TGTGCCAGCAGTATAGGACAGGGGGCGAACACTGAAGCTTTCTTT	CASSIGQGANTEAFF
TRBJ2-2	NA	NA	TRBV6-6	TGTGCCAGCAGTTACTCGTTTTTAGGGGTAACCGGGGAGCTGTTTTTT	CASSYSFLGVTGELFF
TRBJ1-2	NA	NA	TRBV4-2	TGTGCCAGCAGCCAAGATGCAGGGGAATATGGCTACACCTTC	CASSQDAGEYGYTF
TRBJ2-4	NA	NA	TRBV19	TGTGCCAGTAGCAGGGACTTACGTCAGGCCAAAAACATTCAGTACTTC	CASSRDLRQAKNIQYF
TRBJ1-2	NA	NA	TRBV11-2	TGTGCCAGCAGCTCGCACAGGGATGGCTACACCTTC	CASSSHRDGYTF
TRBJ1-2	NA	NA	TRBV7-3	TGTGCCAGCAGCTTAAACGAGTATTTGGATGGCTACACCTTC	CASSLNEYLDGYTF
TRBJ2-3	NA	once	TRBV4-3	TGCGCCAGCAGCCAAGATGGCGGAGATACGCAGTATTTT	CASSQDGGDTQYF
TRBJ1-5	TRBD1	NA	TRBV19	TGTGCCAGTAGTCCACAGGGGGCCGCTCAGCCCCAGCATTTT	CASSPQGAAQPQHF